This T cell receptor beta chain is drawn from a study of molecular identifiers for immune sequencing clone quantification. MiXCR was run by TCRdb on the PCR reads, yielding one entry per CDR3 protein. In the table there are 97,000 or so distinct CDR3 sequences, 30% to 45% of which are singletons. Input for naive CD8 libraries was about 18,000 to 1,100,000 sorted cells; the RNA fraction used was 10%, 30% or 50%. General observations from the study: Clones with over 20 RNA copies captured over 98% of effector molecules but under 1% of naive ones. Sharing of a barcode by identical TCR molecules could cause highly expanded clone sizes to be underestimated.

Germline CDR1 MDHEN, CDR2 SYDVKM. The CDR3 is 15 amino acids. This clonotype occurred once. Its antigen is currently unknown. One junction end does not reproduce the germline sequence, and a read error may be involved. Sequences were obtained from naive CD8+ T cells from blood, with Jurkat cell RNA spiked in. Subset defined: FACS-sorted CD8+CD4-CCR7+CD45RA+ naive T cells. This sequence was found in a human donor in good health. Some libraries in this study had Jurkat cell RNA spiked in. The chain carries TRBV28 and TRBJ2-6, with D perhaps TRBD1 (5 bases). The CDR3 sequence: CASSLDTSGANVPTF. Here the CDR3 DNA reads TGTGCCAGCAGTTTAGACACCTCTGGGGCCAACGTCCCGACTTTC.